This TCR beta chain is from a study of shared clonotypes between healthy human individuals. The data were produced by immunoSEQ multiplex PCR, yet TCRdb's version contains in-frame clones alone and is incomplete. The table has some 510,000 clones, 60% to 85% seen once. With V trimmed by 8 bases and J by 3 bases, 10 bases remained unmatched. CDR3 length equals 15 residues. Per the germline V gene, CDR1 is MNHEY and CDR2 is SMNVEV (reference sequence). Material: PBMCs. The TCR sequence derives from a woman aged 40 to 50 in good health. Some clones in this sample may be carry-over from other donors' samples. The chain uses TRBV27 and TRBJ1-5, with 7 bases lining up with TRBD1. This CDR3 reads CASAGDSSYNQPQHF. The DNA of the CDR3 is TGTGCCAGCGCCGGGGACAGCAGTTACAATCAGCCCCAGCATTTT.